What follows are 6 T cell receptor beta chains derived from one specimen sequenced in a study of cytomegalovirus exposure and HLA in healthy donors. Primers: 60 Vbeta forward and 13 Jbeta reverse. The protocol was immunoSEQ multiplex PCR, while the TCRdb copy is restricted to in-frame clones and leaves out a portion. The sample consists of about 160,000 clones, more than 65% of them appearing once. Source material: PBMCs. All receptors derive from a man aged 45 to 65 in good health and CMV-seropositive.

V usage is TRBV7-9 and J usage is TRBJ2-5, with 12 bases lining up with TRBD2. Germline CDR1 and CDR2: SEHNR and FQNEAQ (reference sequence). The CDR3 is made up of 16 amino acids. The V and J ends lost 2 bases and 2 bases, in that order; junction bases with no gene match: 3. The CDR3 bases are TGTGCCAGCAGCTTATCTAGCGGGGGGGTTCAAGAGACCCAGTACTTC. This translates into CASSLSSGGVQETQYF.

CDR3 nucleotide sequence: TGTGCCAGCAGCCGTAGCCGGGGGAGTAACACCGGGGAGCTGTTTTTT. Translated, it gives CASSRSRGSNTGELFF. This chain joins TRBV7-8 and TRBJ2-2, with TRBD2 as a possible D gene (6 bases). CDR3 length: 16 residues. V was pared by 5 bases and J by 2 bases, with 15 bases between. Germline CDR1 SGHVS, CDR2 FQNEAQ. The full variable domain, completed using reference TRBV7-8 and TRBJ2-2, is GAGVSQSPRYKVAKRGQDVALRCDPISGHVSLFWYQQALGQGPEFLTYFQNEAQLDKSGLPSDRFFAERPEGSVSTLKIQRTQQEDSAVYLCASSRSRGSNTGELFFGEGSRLTVL.

The chain couples TRBV7-9 to TRBJ2-1; D might be TRBD2 (6 bases). CDR1 and CDR2 (germline): SEHNR, FQNEAQ (reference sequence). There are 12 residues in the CDR3. Trimming removed 8 bases at V and 5 bases at J, with 10 bases between. CDR3 in DNA: TGTGCCAGCCGATCGGGGGACAATGAGCAGTTCTTC. Protein product: CASRSGDNEQFF.

The CDR3 region has the DNA TGTGCCAGCAGTCCCCGGACATGGGAGGGTCAGCCCCAGCATTTT. It is translated as CASSPRTWEGQPQHF. V gene TRBV6-6 combines with J gene TRBJ1-5, with D possibly matching TRBD1 (5 bases). The germline CDR1 and CDR2 sequences are MNHNY and SVGAGI (reference sequence). This CDR3 is built from 15 residues. Trimming took off 5 bases at V and 6 bases at J, with 17 bases between the two ends.

Comments on this clone: Other DNA sequences of this sample code for an identical CDR3. This rearrangement joins TRBV28 to TRBJ1-5, with unresolved D. This CDR3 contains 13 residues. Trimming removed 3 bases from V and 2 bases from J, with 5 bases in between. Germline values: CDR1 MDHEN, CDR2 SYDVKM. The CDR3, as DNA: TGTGCCAGCAGTTTGTTAGGCAATCAGCCCCAGCATTTT. Translated, it gives CASSLLGNQPQHF.

This rearrangement joins TRBV7-9 to TRBJ2-5; 7 nucleotides agree with TRBD1. Germline lookup yields CDR1 SEHNR and CDR2 FQNEAQ (reference sequence). This CDR3 is 14 amino acids long. The V and J ends lost 5 bases and 1 base, in that order; junction bases with no gene match: 4. CDR3 nucleotides: TGTGCCAGCAGCCCCAGGACAGGCCAAGAGACCCAGTACTTC. As protein: CASSPRTGQETQYF.